This T cell receptor (beta chain) originates from a study of early T cells in non-severe SARS-CoV-2 infection. Study findings and constraints: There was a bias toward anti-spike CD8 responses in VDJdb matching, which missed private and CD4 specificities.

This clonotype was recorded a few times. The antigen remains undetermined. This CDR3 has 15 amino acids. Germline values: CDR1 SGHAT, CDR2 FQNNGV. With 2 bases clipped from V and 2 bases from J, the junction kept 6 bases outside the gene matches. Individual cDNA molecules were tagged with unique molecular identifiers, the study reported. TCRdb recomputed calls from the 5' RACE reads with MiXCR, one row per CDR3 protein. Here the sample spans about 77,000 distinct CDR3 sequences, roughly a sixth being singletons. This TCR derives from an adult who was a healthcare worker with PCR-confirmed SARS-CoV-2 infection or an uninfected control (not recorded which). The chain uses TRBV11-2 and TRBJ2-7; 7 bases align to TRBD1. The sample comprised whole blood. The CDR3 nucleotides are TGTGCCAGCAGCTTAAGGGGGCGGTCGACCTACGAGCAGTACTTC. Translated, it gives CASSLRGRSTYEQYF.